One and the same sample provided the 4 T cell receptor beta chains below, sequenced in a study of blood T cells in healthy people across ages. Next came a second PCR, run for about 6 to 11 cycles, which used a sample-barcoded 5' primer along with a J-beta primer mix. One entry per CDR3 protein results from TCRdb running MiXCR on the 5' RACE reads. This table has 500,000 to 700,000 distinct CDR3 sequences, about 30% appearing once. Specimen: blood. The source of these receptors is a woman of 80 years or more in good health.

The chain links TRBV25-1 to TRBJ2-5; 10 positions match TRBD2. CDR3 size: 16 residues. Unmatched junction bases numbered 8, after V lost 5 bases and J lost 2 bases. Looked up from germline, CDR1 is MGHDK and CDR2 is SYGVNS. The CDR3 loop is CASSNLAGVAQETQYF. The CDR3 nucleotides read TGTGCCAGCAGTAACCTAGCGGGGGTGGCTCAAGAGACCCAGTACTTC. Complete variable domain (other parts from reference TRBV25-1 and TRBJ2-5): EADIYQTPRYLVIGTGKKITLECSQTMGHDKMYWYQQDPGMELHLIHYSYGVNSTEKGDLSSESTVSRIRTEHFPLTLESARPSHTSQYLCASSNLAGVAQETQYFGPGTRLLVL.

This chain uses TRBV13 with TRBJ1-3; TRBD1 might be the D (5 bases). The CDR3 has 16 residues. CDR1 is PRHDT, CDR2 FYEKMQ, per germline (reference sequence). V lost 2 bases and J lost 1, with 12 bases in between. The CDR3 here is CASSLSQGYSGNTIYF. In DNA, the CDR3 is TGTGCCAGCAGCTTATCGCAGGGCTATTCTGGAAACACCATATATTTT. The full variable domain, rest sourced from reference TRBV13 and TRBJ1-3, is AAGVIQSPRHLIKEKRETATLKCYPIPRHDTVYWYQQGPGQDPQFLISFYEKMQSDKGSIPDRFSAQQFSDYHSELNMSSLELGDSALYFCASSLSQGYSGNTIYFGEGSWLTVV.

This clonotype occurred many times. V is TRBV27 and J is TRBJ1-2; tentative D call: TRBD1 (5 bases). This CDR3 is 14 amino acids long. The germline CDR1 and CDR2 sequences are MNHEY and SMNVEV (reference sequence). Between the trimmed V and J ends, which lost 2 bases and 4 bases, there was a span of 11 bases. DNA for the CDR3: TGTGCCAGCAGTTTACGGTTCGACAGCTATGGCTACACCTTC. Its protein product is CASSLRFDSYGYTF.

This chain uses TRBV10-3 with TRBJ2-7, with TRBD2 matching 10 bases. Per germline, CDR1 ENHRY and CDR2 SYGVKD. The V gene end was trimmed by 9 bases and the J gene end by 0 bases; junction bases not matched to a gene: 5. CDR3 length equals 14 residues. CDR3 coding DNA: TGTGCCATTTCCGGGACTAGCGACTCCTACGAGCAGTACTTC. Protein sequence: CAISGTSDSYEQYF.